These 32 T cell receptor beta chains share one sample of origin, sequenced in a study of early T cells in non-severe SARS-CoV-2 infection (dated by TCRdb to about 2021). Libraries were made using 5' RACE. The instrument was a NextSeq 500. TCRdb reran the public reads through fastp at Q25 and MiXCR, keeping productive beta chains. Rows merge per CDR3 protein into single entries with the most common DNA and genes. In all, the sample holds around 50,000 distinct CDR3 sequences, and about 4% of those were seen once. Together, the top ten hold roughly 6.4% of the sample. The sample comprised whole blood. The receptors derive from an adult who was a healthcare worker with PCR-confirmed SARS-CoV-2 infection or an uninfected control (not recorded which).

This clonotype showed up many times. J is TRBJ2-1 and V is TRBV11-2, with 10 nucleotides matching TRBD2. Germline V gene sequence: CDR1 SGHAT, CDR2 FQNNGV. The CDR3 is 17 amino acids. Trimming at V came to 3 bases and at J to 1 base, leaving 6 bases not matched to a gene. DNA of the CDR3: TGTGCCAGCAGCTTGGGAGCGGGGGGGCTTTCCTACAATGAGCAGTTCTTC. Its translation: CASSLGAGGLSYNEQFF.

In the case of this clonotype: This likely comes from a read error, as the CDR3 has no conserved phenylalanine or tryptophan at its end. The J gene is TRBJ2-7, the V gene TRBV3-1; no firm D call. V shed 4 bases and J shed 2 bases, with 12 bases lying between them. The germline V gene has CDR1 LGHDT and CDR2 YNNKEL (reference sequence). The CDR3 spans 14 residues. The CDR3 reads CASSPAYSPYEQYS. The CDR3, as DNA: TGTGCCAGCAGCCCCGCTTACAGCCCCTACGAGCAGTACTCC.

This clonotype showed up many times. V is TRBV14 and J is TRBJ2-7, with D maybe TRBD2 (10 bases). There are 20 residues in the CDR3. V was trimmed by 2 bases and J by 0 bases, leaving 26 bases between them. The germline V gene encodes CDR1 SGHDN and CDR2 FVKESK. The CDR3 bases are TGTGCCAGCAGCCAACGAAACAGGGGGCGTCTAGCGGGAGACTCCTACGAGCAGTACTTC. As protein: CASSQRNRGRLAGDSYEQYF.

This clonotype was counted at least ten times. The chain joins TRBV30 to TRBJ2-5; 7 bases agree with TRBD2. The CDR3 extends over 13 amino acids. Germline trimming cut 1 base from V and 4 bases from J; bases unmatched to any gene: 3. The germline V gene encodes CDR1 GTSNPN and CDR2 SVGIG (reference sequence). CDR3: CAWSGTSRETQYF. The CDR3 DNA reads TGTGCCTGGAGTGGGACTAGTAGAGAGACCCAGTACTTC.

This clonotype has ten or more counts. Written as DNA, the CDR3 is TGTGCCAGCAGCCCGGGCGGGGGGCCCATCGATGAGCAGTTCTTC. It yields the protein CASSPGGGPIDEQFF. The chain employs TRBV5-4 and TRBJ2-1, with 8 bases lining up with TRBD2. Germline V gene sequence: CDR1 SGHNT, CDR2 YYREEE (reference sequence). The CDR3 consists of 15 residues. Losses at the gene ends were 4 bases for V and 8 bases for J; bases not matched to a gene: 11.

In its sample, this clonotype was seen many times. This sequence joins TRBV5-6 and TRBJ1-5; TRBD1 matches at 9 bases. CDR1 SGHDT and CDR2 YYEEEE come from the germline V gene. The junction had 8 bases not matched to a gene; V was cut back by 4 bases and J by 9 bases. The CDR3 covers 14 residues. CDR3 DNA: TGTGCCAGCAGCCTGGGACAGGGAAGCGCGCCCCAGCATTTT. It yields the protein CASSLGQGSAPQHF.

The chain recombines TRBV7-2 with TRBJ1-2; TRBD1 aligns across 9 bases. Germline CDR1 SGHTA, CDR2 FQGNSA. CDR3 length: 17 residues. V lost 2 bases and J lost 2; bases outside the gene matches: 9. The CDR3 spells CASSLPNRGRTNYGYTF. In DNA form, the CDR3 reads TGTGCCAGCAGCTTACCCAACAGGGGGCGAACCAACTATGGCTACACCTTC. Combining the CDR3 with reference TRBV7-2 and TRBJ1-2 gives the whole variable domain GAGVSQSPSNKVTEKGKDVELRCDPISGHTALYWYRQSLGQGLEFLIYFQGNSAPDKSGLPSDRFSAERTGGSVSTLTIQRTQQEDSAVYLCASSLPNRGRTNYGYTFGSGTRLTVV.

This clonotype showed up just a few times. V gene TRBV5-4 combines with J gene TRBJ2-7; D gene unclear. The V end lost 4 bases, the J end lost 4 bases, and 12 bases lay between the germline ends. The CDR3 has 13 amino acids. Germline CDR1 SGHNT, CDR2 YYREEE (reference sequence). CDR3 in DNA: TGTGCCAGCAGCGGACCCTTTCGATACGAGCAGTACTTC. The encoded protein is CASSGPFRYEQYF. The full variable domain, with the rest looked up from reference TRBV5-4 and TRBJ2-7, is ETGVTQSPTHLIKTRGQQVTLRCSSQSGHNTVSWYQQALGQGPQFIFQYYREEENGRGNFPPRFSGLQFPNYSSELNVNALELDDSALYLCASSGPFRYEQYFGPGTRLTVT.

In its sample, this clonotype was seen many times. The gene calls are TRBV7-8 and TRBJ2-7; the D is unclear. The germline gives CDR1 SGHVS, CDR2 FQNEAQ. The CDR3 sequence is 13 residues long. The V gene lost 0 bases and the J gene lost 2 bases, with 5 bases spanning the gap. CDR3 residues: CASSLAGAYEQYF. The CDR3 coding sequence is TGTGCCAGCAGCTTAGCAGGAGCCTACGAGCAGTACTTC.

The rearrangement links TRBV15 to TRBJ1-1; D possibly corresponds to TRBD1 (6 bases). CDR3 length: 13 residues. Trimming shortened V by 2 bases and J by 5 bases, and 9 bases separated the two germline ends. CDR1 LNHNV and CDR2 YYDKDF come from the germline V gene (reference sequence). The CDR3 bases are TGTGCCACCAGCAGAACGAGGGGGACTGAAGCTTTCTTT. Amino acids: CATSRTRGTEAFF.

This clonotype was observed many times. The chain is built from TRBV6-5 and TRBJ1-1, with D perhaps TRBD1 (6 bases). Germline CDR1 MNHEY, CDR2 SVGAGI. Trimming removed 6 bases at V and 6 bases at J, with 23 bases between. There are 16 residues in the CDR3. The CDR3 DNA follows: TGTGCCAGCAGGGGGATCAGACAGGTTGATAACCCTGAAGCTTTCTTT. Its protein product is CASRGIRQVDNPEAFF.

The rearrangement links TRBV7-2 to TRBJ2-2, with D perhaps TRBD2 (6 bases). Trimming cost V 3 bases and J 7 bases, with 12 bases left between them. Germline CDR1 reads SGHTA; CDR2 reads FQGNSA. This CDR3 is built from 14 residues. DNA of the CDR3: TGTGCCAGCAGCTTCGGGGGAAGCCACGGGGAGCTGTTTTTT. Amino acid sequence: CASSFGGSHGELFF. Full variable domain (remainder filled in from reference TRBV7-2 and TRBJ2-2): GAGVSQSPSNKVTEKGKDVELRCDPISGHTALYWYRQSLGQGLEFLIYFQGNSAPDKSGLPSDRFSAERTGGSVSTLTIQRTQQEDSAVYLCASSFGGSHGELFFGEGSRLTVL.

In this sample, this clonotype turned up many times. The CDR3 loop is CAISDRDRGRYGYTF. CDR3 DNA sequence: TGTGCCATCAGTGACCGGGACAGGGGGAGGTATGGCTACACCTTC. The chain has TRBV10-3 and TRBJ1-2, with 11 nucleotides matching TRBD1. There are 15 residues in the CDR3. The germline CDR1 and CDR2 sequences are ENHRY and SYGVKD. V dropped 3 bases and J dropped 5; count of bases not matched to a gene: 5.

The chain couples TRBV20-1 to TRBJ2-7; D not resolved. The CDR3 has 15 amino acids. Germline V gene data show CDR1 as DFQATT and CDR2 as SNEGSKA (reference sequence). V lost 3 bases and J 7 bases, leaving 22 bases between the germline ends. The CDR3 DNA follows: TGCAGTGCTAGCATAGTGGGGTCGGGTCAATTGGAGCAGTACTTC. This translates into CSASIVGSGQLEQYF.

This clonotype appeared many times. The gene calls are TRBV11-2 and TRBJ2-2, with TRBD2 matching 7 bases. The length of the CDR3 is 14 residues. From germline, CDR1 is SGHAT and CDR2 FQNNGV. The V gene end was trimmed by 5 bases and the J gene end by 6 bases; junction bases not matched to a gene: 6. The CDR3 here is CASSHNSGPGELFF. DNA of the CDR3: TGTGCCAGCAGCCACAATAGCGGGCCCGGGGAGCTGTTTTTT.

In this sample, this clonotype turned up many times. The rearrangement uses TRBV18 and TRBJ1-3; weak D call: TRBD1 (5 bases). The germline V gene encodes CDR1 KGHSH and CDR2 LQKENI. V lost 4 bases and J lost 0, with 10 bases in between. This CDR3 has 15 residues. CDR3 in DNA: TGTGCCAGCTCACTGGACATAAGCTCTGGAAACACCATATATTTT. As protein: CASSLDISSGNTIYF.

There are many counts of this clonotype. The chain combines TRBV5-6 with TRBJ1-2, with D possibly TRBD1 on 6 matching bases. The length of the CDR3 is 13 residues. Deletions cut 4 bases from V and 4 bases from J, with 11 bases between. CDR1 and CDR2 from the germline V gene are SGHDT and YYEEEE. The CDR3 reads CASSTGTGYGYTF. CDR3 in DNA: TGTGCCAGCAGCACAGGGACGGGCTATGGCTACACCTTC. The full variable domain, completed using reference TRBV5-6 and TRBJ1-2, is DAGVTQSPTHLIKTRGQQVTLRCSPKSGHDTVSWYQQALGQGPQFIFQYYEEEERQRGNFPDRFSGHQFPNYSSELNVNALLLGDSALYLCASSTGTGYGYTFGSGTRLTVV.

This clonotype was seen only once. V is TRBV6-6 and J is TRBJ1-6; 8 nucleotides match TRBD1. V lost 0 bases and J lost 10; bases outside the gene matches: 5. The CDR3 has 15 amino acids. CDR1 is MNHNY, CDR2 SVGAGI, per germline (reference sequence). The CDR3 here is CASSYSTGTGSPLHF. For the CDR3, the DNA is TGTGCCAGCAGTTACTCAACCGGGACAGGATCACCCCTCCACTTT.

This clonotype has at least ten counts. The chain employs TRBV20-1 and TRBJ1-6; possibly TRBD1 for D (5 bases). Between the trimmed V and J ends, which lost 2 bases and 8 bases, there was a span of 16 bases. The length of the CDR3 is 15 residues. Germline V gene data show CDR1 as DFQATT and CDR2 as SNEGSKA (reference sequence). CDR3 sequence (DNA): TGCAGTGCTAGACCACGGGCAGGGATGGATTCACCCCTCCACTTT. Translation: CSARPRAGMDSPLHF.

The V and J genes are TRBV7-2 and TRBJ2-1; D gene ambiguous. Trimming removed 4 bases at V and 9 bases at J, with 22 bases between. Germline loops: CDR1 SGHTA, CDR2 FQGNSA. CDR3 length equals 16 residues. In DNA form, the CDR3 reads TGTGCCAGCAGCTACCTTGGGCCCGACCTGGGTGCTGAGCAGTTCTTC. It encodes CASSYLGPDLGAEQFF. Together with reference TRBV7-2 and TRBJ2-1, the CDR3 gives the full variable domain: GAGVSQSPSNKVTEKGKDVELRCDPISGHTALYWYRQSLGQGLEFLIYFQGNSAPDKSGLPSDRFSAERTGGSVSTLTIQRTQQEDSAVYLCASSYLGPDLGAEQFFGPGTRLTVL.

This clonotype was detected many times. The J gene is TRBJ2-7, the V gene TRBV7-9, with D unclear. The V gene's germline CDR1 is SEHNR and CDR2 FQNEAQ (reference sequence). The CDR3 spans 12 residues. Trimming removed 5 bases from V and 5 bases from J, with 10 bases in between. The CDR3 coding sequence is TGTGCCAGCAGCCTTACCGTTGACGAGCAGTACTTC. Its protein product is CASSLTVDEQYF.

In the case of this clonotype: A much larger clone differs by one base, so this may be a read error. The conserved closing phenylalanine or tryptophan is absent in this CDR3, likely reflecting a read error. The chain recombines TRBV29-1 with TRBJ2-7; no clear D. Trimming pared 6 bases from V and 2 bases from J, leaving 14 bases between. The V gene's germline CDR1 is SQVTM and CDR2 ANQGSEA. This CDR3 region has 13 residues. The CDR3: CSVRERNTYEQYI. In DNA, the CDR3 is TGCAGCGTCCGAGAGCGTAATACCTACGAGCAGTACATC.

The genes are TRBV4-3 and TRBJ2-1; 9 bases fit TRBD2. CDR3 size: 17 residues. Germline V lookup: CDR1 LGHNA, CDR2 YSLEER. The junction had 6 bases not matched to a gene; V was cut back by 1 base and J by 2 bases. DNA of the CDR3: TGCGCCAGCAGCCAAGTAAGCCTAGCGGGACCCTACAATGAGCAGTTCTTC. It is translated as CASSQVSLAGPYNEQFF.

The chain employs TRBV7-2 and TRBJ2-5; perhaps TRBD1 as D (6 bases). This CDR3 region has 14 residues. CDR1 and CDR2 from the germline V gene are SGHTA and FQGNSA. The V end was cut by 3 bases, the J end by 1 base, with 9 bases between. The CDR3 region is CASSFYRAQETQYF. CDR3 nucleotides: TGTGCCAGCAGCTTCTACAGGGCCCAAGAGACCCAGTACTTC.

This clonotype has ten or more counts. The chain is built from TRBV7-2 and TRBJ2-3, with 10 positions matching TRBD2. With V trimmed by 1 base and J by 2 bases, 6 bases remained unmatched. This CDR3 has 17 amino acids. Germline V CDR1 and CDR2: SGHTA, FQGNSA. This CDR3 is CASSLDPLAGLTDTQYF. The CDR3 DNA sequence: TGTGCCAGCAGCTTAGACCCACTAGCGGGGCTCACAGATACGCAGTATTTT.

This clonotype showed up many times. The rearrangement joins TRBV27 to TRBJ2-4; D is ambiguous. Germline CDR1 MNHEY, CDR2 SMNVEV (reference sequence). V shed 5 bases and J shed 4 bases, with 9 bases lying between them. The length of the CDR3 is 13 residues. The CDR3 coding sequence is TGTGCCAGCAGTCTTGGGTCGAAAAACATTCAGTACTTC. Translation gives CASSLGSKNIQYF.

Many counts were recorded for this clonotype. This chain connects TRBV4-1 to TRBJ2-1, with TRBD2 matching 10 bases. The CDR3 contains 18 residues. Germline CDR1 reads MGHRA; CDR2 reads YSYEKL. V gave up 5 bases and J gave up 4 bases; unmatched junction bases: 14. CDR3 DNA sequence: TGCGCCAGCAGCTTAATAATCTTGACTAGCGGGTATTACAATGAGCAGTTCTTC. Translation: CASSLIILTSGYYNEQFF.

Many counts were recorded for this clonotype. The gene calls are TRBV7-2 and TRBJ2-3; D remains ambiguous. This CDR3 has 12 amino acids. Germline CDR1 SGHTA, CDR2 FQGNSA. V was shortened by 2 bases and J by 4 bases, with 4 bases between the two germline ends. The CDR3 protein is CASSLFADTQYF. The CDR3 DNA reads TGTGCCAGCAGCTTATTTGCAGATACGCAGTATTTT.

This clonotype was detected ten times or more. The rearrangement uses TRBV10-2 and TRBJ1-5, with D tentatively TRBD1 (6 bases). Germline CDR1 is WSHSY and CDR2 is SAAADI. Trimming left V 0 bases short and J 12 bases short, with 12 bases between. The CDR3 runs to 13 residues. CDR3 sequence reads: CASSESEGGDQHF. In DNA, the CDR3 is TGCGCCAGCAGTGAGTCCGAAGGGGGAGACCAGCATTTT.

This clonotype was recorded many times. V gene TRBV19 combines with J gene TRBJ2-4; D remains unclear. V was trimmed by 4 bases and J by 0 bases, leaving 4 bases between them. Germline V gives CDR1 LNHDA, CDR2 SQIVND (reference sequence). The CDR3 is made up of 13 amino acids. The CDR3 coding sequence is TGTGCCAGTAGTAAAGGAGCCAAAAACATTCAGTACTTC. It is translated as CASSKGAKNIQYF.

This clonotype was observed many times. The V call is TRBV7-9, the J call TRBJ1-3, with unresolved D. Trimming removed 4 bases at V and 6 bases at J, with 13 bases between. Germline CDR1 and CDR2: SEHNR and FQNEAQ (reference sequence). The CDR3 runs 14 residues. DNA for the CDR3: TGTGCCAGCAGCTCCCGGACCGCAGAAAACACCATATATTTT. Translation gives CASSSRTAENTIYF.

This clonotype was seen many times. J is TRBJ2-7 and V is TRBV11-2; D is unresolved. The CDR3 spans 10 residues. CDR1 SGHAT and CDR2 FQNNGV come from the germline V gene. Deletions cut 3 bases from V and 5 bases from J, with 2 bases between. In DNA form, the CDR3 reads TGTGCCAGCAGCTTTAACGAGCAGTACTTC. As protein: CASSFNEQYF.